This TCR beta chain is drawn from a study of blood T cell repertoires in COVID-19. Whole-study context: Sample material is recorded as cDNA or gDNA derived from T cells, B-cell-depleted T cells, or PBMCs.

Authors' analysis steps: Estimation of nucleated cell counts relied on the amplification of reference gene primers. Data came from immunoSEQ multiplex PCR; TCRdb stores just in-frame clones and leaves some out. For V, J and clone size, that table is used; D and trimming come from the DNA. The sample holds roughly 160,000 clones, roughly 86% seen once. Seattle participants joined during active infection and were tracked over time. The table lists this clone with a count of one. CDR1 and CDR2 from the germline V gene are LGHNA and YSLEER. The CDR3 totals 18 residues. V lost 0 bases and J lost 0, with 14 bases in between.

The TCR sequence derives from a man aged 55 to 70 with COVID-19, enrolled during active disease. This chain links TRBV4-3 with TRBJ1-4; D not resolved. The material sequenced was peripheral blood. CDR3 coding DNA: TGCGCCAGCAGCCAAGACGCGCTGAGCTTATCAACTAATGAAAAACTGTTTTTT. Amino acids: CASSQDALSLSTNEKLFF.